This TCR beta chain came from a study of cytomegalovirus exposure and HLA in healthy donors. The wider study: Counted in an early data release were about 85 million unique TCRs from HLA-typed donors.

The count of this clone is one. 60 Vbeta and 13 Jbeta primers were used in PCR. TCRdb's copy holds only in-frame clones and misses some; the assay was immunoSEQ multiplex PCR. Of about 130,000 clones listed, roughly 82% are singletons. The sequenced material came from PBMCs. The source of this sequence is a woman between 18 and 29 years old in good health and CMV-seropositive.

CDR3 region: CASSQDPGSYNEQFF. The CDR3 nucleotides are TGTGCCAGCAGCCAAGATCCCGGGTCCTACAATGAGCAGTTCTTC. The chain combines TRBV14 with TRBJ2-1; D not resolved. The V end lost 0 bases, the J end lost 1 base, and 7 bases lay between the germline ends. CDR1 and CDR2 (germline): SGHDN, FVKESK. The CDR3 is 15 amino acids. Based on the CDR3 plus reference TRBV14 and TRBJ2-1, the full variable domain is EAGVTQFPSHSVIEKGQTVTLRCDPISGHDNLYWYRRVMGKEIKFLLHFVKESKQDESGMPNNRFLAERTGGTYSTLKVQPAELEDSGVYFCASSQDPGSYNEQFFGPGTRLTVL.